This TCR beta chain stems from a study of T-cell reconstitution after alpha-beta-depleted transplantation in children. General study results and limits: There were reportedly several hundred expanded graft clones from which alpha-beta T cells came about two months after transplant. Where some patients showed high TCRbeta diversity at day 60, it came from recipient T cells and thymic progenitors that had survived. Newly produced T cells mostly accounted for T-cell counts and diversity one year post-transplant.

This clonotype was counted between two and nine times. Antigen specificity is unknown. Using unique molecular identifiers, the investigators prepared the TCRbeta library. From the PCR reads, TCRdb called clonotypes with MiXCR, one entry per CDR3 protein. The sample holds some 200,000 distinct CDR3 sequences; about 7% are singletons and the top ten take just over 5.5%. This TCR was sampled from a boy younger than 10 with acute lymphoblastic leukemia, due to receive a stem cell transplant. The sample in question was PBMCs, obtained before TCRalphabeta/CD19-depleted stem cell transplant.

CDR3 sequence: CASGFTGLGGYTF. In DNA, the CDR3 is TGTGCCAGCGGATTCACGGGTCTCGGTGGCTACACCTTC. The V and J genes are TRBV28 and TRBJ1-2; no definite D call. Germline values: CDR1 MDHEN, CDR2 SYDVKM. This CDR3 is built from 13 residues. Trimming left V 8 bases short and J 7 bases short, with 17 bases between.